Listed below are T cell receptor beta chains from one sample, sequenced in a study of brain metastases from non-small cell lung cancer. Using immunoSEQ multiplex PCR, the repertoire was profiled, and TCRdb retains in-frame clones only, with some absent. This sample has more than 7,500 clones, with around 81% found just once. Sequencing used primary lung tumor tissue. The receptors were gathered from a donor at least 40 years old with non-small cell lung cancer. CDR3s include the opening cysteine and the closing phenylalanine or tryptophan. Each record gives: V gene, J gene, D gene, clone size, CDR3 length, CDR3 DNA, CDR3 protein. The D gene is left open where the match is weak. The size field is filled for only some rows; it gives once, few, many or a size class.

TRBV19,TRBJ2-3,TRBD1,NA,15,TGTGCCAGTAGTCCTGACAGGGGCAGCACAGATACGCAGTATTTT,CASSPDRGSTDTQYF
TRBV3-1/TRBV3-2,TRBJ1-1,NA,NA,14,TGTGCCAGCAGCCAAGACGGGGGGGACACTGAAGCTTTCTTT,CASSQDGGDTEAFF
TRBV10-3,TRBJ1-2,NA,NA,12,TGTGCCATCAGCCGGGGCAGGTATGGCTACACCTTC,CAISRGRYGYTF
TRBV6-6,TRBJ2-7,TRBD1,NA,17,TGTGCCAGCAGTCGGGTGGCTACCGGGACAGGGGGCTACGAGCAGTACTTC,CASSRVATGTGGYEQYF
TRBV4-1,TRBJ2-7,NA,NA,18,TGCGCCAGCAGCCCCTCCCCGGGGGCCAGGCTAAACTCCTACGAGCAGTACTTC,CASSPSPGARLNSYEQYF
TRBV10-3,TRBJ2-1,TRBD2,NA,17,TGTGCCATCAGTGAGTCTCAGGCTAGCGGGGACAACAATGAGCAGTTCTTC,CAISESQASGDNNEQFF
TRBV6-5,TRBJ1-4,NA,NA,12,TGTGCCAGCAAGGGACCCACTGAAAAACTGTTTTTT,CASKGPTEKLFF
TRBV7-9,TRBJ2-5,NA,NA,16,TGTGCCAGCAGCTTAGAGACGGGGATGGCTGGAGAGACCCAGTACTTC,CASSLETGMAGETQYF
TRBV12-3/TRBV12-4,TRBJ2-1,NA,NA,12,TGTGCCAGCAGTTTTGTACCCAATGAGCAGTTCTTC,CASSFVPNEQFF
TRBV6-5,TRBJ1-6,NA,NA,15,TGTGCCAGCAGCTACGGGGGAGGGTTTCAGTCACCCCTCCACTTT,CASSYGGGFQSPLHF
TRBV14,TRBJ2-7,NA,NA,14,TGTGCCAGCAGCCAAACACGATCGTTCGCTGAGCAGTACTTC,CASSQTRSFAEQYF
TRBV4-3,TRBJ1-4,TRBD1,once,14,TGCGCCAGCATGCTGACAGGGGTAAATGAAAAACTGTTTTTT,CASMLTGVNEKLFF
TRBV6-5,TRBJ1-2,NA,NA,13,TGTGCCAGCAGAACGGATGCCGGGAGAGGCTACACCTTC,CASRTDAGRGYTF
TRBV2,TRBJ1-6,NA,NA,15,TGTGCCAGCAGAGCCAGGGCATTTCCTAATTCACCCCTCCACTTT,CASRARAFPNSPLHF
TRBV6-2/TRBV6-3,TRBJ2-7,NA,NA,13,TGTGCCAGCAGTTACTCGAACACCTACGAGCAGTACTTC,CASSYSNTYEQYF
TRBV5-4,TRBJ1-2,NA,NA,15,TGTGCCAGCAGCTTGGACAGCCTCCTTAACTATGGCTACACCTTC,CASSLDSLLNYGYTF
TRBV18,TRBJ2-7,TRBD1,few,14,TGTGCCAGCTCACCCGGGACAGGGGCCTACGAGCAGTACTTC,CASSPGTGAYEQYF
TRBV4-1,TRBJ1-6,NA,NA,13,TGCGCCAGCAGCCAAGGACAAGGGACACCCCTCCACTTT,CASSQGQGTPLHF
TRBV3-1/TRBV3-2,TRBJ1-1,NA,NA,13,TGTGCCAGCAGCCAAGATGGCCAAACTGAAGCTTTCTTT,CASSQDGQTEAFF
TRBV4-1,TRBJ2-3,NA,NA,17,TGCGCCAGCAGCCAAGACCTGGCAATGGGGGGTTCAGATACGCAGTATTTT,CASSQDLAMGGSDTQYF
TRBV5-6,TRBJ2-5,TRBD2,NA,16,TGTGCCAGCAGCCCACTAGCGGGGGTGGGTTCTGAGACCCAGTACTTC,CASSPLAGVGSETQYF
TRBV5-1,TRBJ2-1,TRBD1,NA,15,TGCGCCAGCAGCTTGAGCGGACAGGGGGCAGATGAGCAGTTCTTC,CASSLSGQGADEQFF